Following are 31 T cell receptor beta chains from one sample sequenced in a study of T cell responses to AZD1222 COVID-19 vaccine (dated by TCRdb to the early 2020s). This specimen's time point label, per the study, means: baseline before first vaccination. Library prep was done by the immunoSEQ multiplex PCR assay. Entries here come from immuneACCESS through TCRdb and include only in-frame sequences with V and J called. Some clones fail to appear in such tables; in the studies checked, an unresolved V gene covers under half of the shortfall, and the cause of the remainder is unknown. This sample lists under 95,000 clones; 70% to 90% were detected once. The top ten clonotypes cover about 7.5% of the sample. Sequenced here: peripheral blood, sampled on day 0 of AZD1222 vaccination. All receptors derive from an adult in good health.

The CDR3 nucleotides are TGTGCCAGCAGCTCCCCGGGTAGCACAGATACGCAGTATTTT. Translating it yields CASSSPGSTDTQYF. The rearrangement joins TRBV6-5 to TRBJ2-3; D uncertain. This CDR3 contains 14 residues. The germline gives CDR1 MNHEY, CDR2 SVGAGI. V gave up 6 bases and J gave up 0 bases, with 10 bases separating them.

This clone has just a few counts. The V call is TRBV7-9, the J call TRBJ2-7; TRBD2 agrees at 15 bases. J lost 5 bases, V lost 4 bases, and 12 bases had no gene match. The germline V gene encodes CDR1 SEHNR and CDR2 FQNEAQ (reference sequence). CDR3 length: 18 residues. CDR3 protein: CASSWGTSGRRRGHEQYF. CDR3 DNA: TGTGCCAGCAGCTGGGGGACTAGCGGGAGGAGAAGGGGACACGAGCAGTACTTC.

This clone has a single count. This chain uses TRBV18 with TRBJ1-5; D remains ambiguous. Trimming removed 3 bases from V and 5 bases from J, with 5 bases in between. Germline V gene lookup returns CDR1 KGHSH and CDR2 LQKENI. This CDR3 has 12 residues. CDR3 nucleotide sequence: TGTGCCAGCTCACCGAGGGATCAGCCCCAGCATTTT. Protein: CASSPRDQPQHF. Supplemented by reference TRBV18 and TRBJ1-5, the full variable domain reads NAGVMQNPRHLVRRRGQEARLRCSPMKGHSHVYWYRQLPEEGLKFMVYLQKENIIDESGMPKERFSAEFPKEGPSILRIQQVVRGDSAAYFCASSPRDQPQHFGDGTRLSIL.

This clone showed up just a few times. CDR3 loop: CASSPAVGTPSTDTQYF. The CDR3 DNA follows: TGTGCCAGCAGCCCGGCAGTCGGGACACCGAGCACAGATACGCAGTATTTT. The genes are TRBV7-2 and TRBJ2-3, with D perhaps TRBD1 (6 bases). CDR3 length: 17 residues. V dropped 5 bases and J dropped 0 bases, with 18 bases sitting between them. Germline CDR1 SGHTA, CDR2 FQGNSA.

This chain uses TRBV6-5 with TRBJ1-4, with TRBD1 identical over 7 bases. The CDR3 covers 16 residues. V gave up 2 bases and J gave up 5 bases; unmatched junction bases: 8. Germline-derived CDR1 and CDR2 are MNHEY and SVGAGI. The CDR3 coding sequence is TGTGCCAGCAGTTACCGATCGGACAGGATAAATGAAAAACTGTTTTTT. This sequence encodes CASSYRSDRINEKLFF.

The DNA of the CDR3 is TGTGCCACCAGTGAGAGGCCGTTCACTTCACCCCTCCACTTT. Amino acid sequence: CATSERPFTSPLHF. This sequence joins TRBV24-1 and TRBJ1-6; unclear D gene. Per germline, CDR1 KGHDR and CDR2 SFDVKD. This CDR3 spans 14 amino acids. V was clipped by 4 bases and J by 9 bases, with 12 bases between them.

The chain joins TRBV28 to TRBJ2-7, with TRBD1 matching 9 bases. The junction had 8 bases not matched to a gene; V was cut back by 5 bases and J by 6 bases. The CDR3 runs 14 residues. Germline lookup yields CDR1 MDHEN and CDR2 SYDVKM. CDR3 loop: CASSPRATGGEQYF. Here the CDR3 DNA reads TGTGCCAGCAGTCCTCGCGCGACAGGGGGCGAGCAGTACTTC.

The V call is TRBV30, the J call TRBJ1-3, with D hard to call. The germline gives CDR1 GTSNPN, CDR2 SVGIG (reference sequence). This CDR3 is 12 amino acids long. Trimming took 4 bases from V and 3 from J, leaving 7 bases between them. The CDR3 DNA reads TGTGCCTGGATCAGGAGTGGAAACACCATATATTTT. This encodes CAWIRSGNTIYF.

The chain uses TRBV6-5 and TRBJ1-2; no clear D. CDR3 length: 16 amino acids. Looked up from germline, CDR1 is MNHEY and CDR2 is SVGAGI. Trimming removed 0 bases from V and 1 base from J, with 12 bases in between. In DNA form, the CDR3 reads TGTGCCAGCAGTTACTCGAGGGCGCATCTTAACTATGGCTACACCTTC. It is translated as CASSYSRAHLNYGYTF.

The CDR3 region is CSGTHAGGDTQYF. DNA of the CDR3: TGCAGCGGAACCCACGCCGGGGGAGATACGCAGTATTTT. The genes are TRBV29-1 and TRBJ2-3, with a tentative D call TRBD2 (6 bases). Germline V lookup: CDR1 SQVTM, CDR2 ANQGSEA. The V gene lost 7 bases and the J gene lost 5 bases, with 16 bases spanning the gap. The length of the CDR3 is 13 residues.

The rearrangement joins TRBV7-9 to TRBJ1-4, with no clear D. V was cut by 5 bases and J by 0 bases, with 4 bases left in between. The CDR3 is 13 amino acids. The V gene's germline CDR1 is SEHNR and CDR2 FQNEAQ (reference sequence). CDR3 sequence: CASSQTTNEKLFF. The CDR3, as DNA: TGTGCCAGCAGCCAAACAACTAATGAAAAACTGTTTTTT.

The chain joins TRBV18 to TRBJ2-5; D ambiguous. The CDR3 is 14 residues long. CDR1 and CDR2 from the germline V gene are KGHSH and LQKENI. Trimming cost V 3 bases and J 3 bases, with 11 bases left between them. The DNA of the CDR3 is TGTGCCAGCTCACCTCCCCGGCCCAAAGAGACCCAGTACTTC. Protein: CASSPPRPKETQYF.

The gene calls are TRBV7-2 and TRBJ2-2, with D tentatively TRBD1 (6 bases). The germline V gene encodes CDR1 SGHTA and CDR2 FQGNSA. Trimming pared 3 bases from V and 5 bases from J, leaving 10 bases between. The CDR3 is 14 amino acids. CDR3 loop: CASSLQGRTGELFF. The CDR3 DNA is TGTGCCAGCAGCTTGCAGGGGCGGACCGGGGAGCTGTTTTTT.

The V and J genes are TRBV9 and TRBJ2-7, with 12 positions matching TRBD2. CDR1 SGDLS and CDR2 YYNGEE come from the germline V gene. V was pared by 4 bases and J by 7 bases, with 6 bases of the junction left unmatched. The CDR3 covers 14 residues. CDR3 in amino acids: CASSTLAGGGEQYF. Here the CDR3 DNA reads TGTGCCAGCAGCACCCTAGCGGGAGGGGGTGAGCAGTACTTC. Using reference TRBV9 and TRBJ2-7 for the parts outside the CDR3, the full variable domain is DSGVTQTPKHLITATGQRVTLRCSPRSGDLSVYWYQQSLDQGLQFLIQYYNGEERAKGNILERFSAQQFPDLHSELNLSSLELGDSALYFCASSTLAGGGEQYFGPGTRLTVT.

This clone was found a few times. The chain uses TRBV23-1 and TRBJ1-5, with D unclear. TRBV23-1 is an open reading frame, and its role is uncertain. There are 12 residues in the CDR3. V was trimmed by 10 bases and J by 9 bases, leaving 16 bases between them. The CDR3 sequence is CATGTTAGPQHF. The DNA of the CDR3 is TGCGCCACAGGTACAACCGCCGGGCCCCAGCATTTT.

The chain joins TRBV20-1 to TRBJ2-1, with TRBD2 matching over 9 bases. Trimming took 3 bases from V and 2 from J; bases not matched to a gene: 8. This CDR3 region has 16 residues. Per germline, CDR1 DFQATT and CDR2 SNEGSKA (reference sequence). The CDR3 region is CSASWNSGGPYNEQFF. The CDR3 coding sequence is TGCAGTGCTAGTTGGAATAGCGGGGGTCCCTACAATGAGCAGTTCTTC.

The chain carries TRBV28 and TRBJ2-3, with 11 bases aligning to TRBD1. CDR1 and CDR2 from the germline V gene are MDHEN and SYDVKM. The CDR3 totals 15 residues. V dropped 6 bases and J dropped 6; count of bases not matched to a gene: 8. The CDR3 spells CASRTGQGGADTQYF. The CDR3 DNA follows: TGTGCCAGCAGGACGGGACAGGGGGGGGCTGATACGCAGTATTTT.

The chain couples TRBV7-2 to TRBJ1-2, with D perhaps TRBD1 (6 bases). Germline-derived CDR1 and CDR2 are SGHTA and FQGNSA. CDR3 length: 14 amino acids. The V end lost 5 bases, the J end lost 8 bases, and 18 bases lay between the germline ends. This CDR3 is CASSGLPGHSGYTF. CDR3 bases: TGTGCCAGCAGCGGCCTACCGGGACATTCAGGCTACACCTTC.

The CDR3 DNA reads TGTGCCAGTAGTATGGAGCCTAGTCTCTACAATGAGCAGTTCTTC. Translation: CASSMEPSLYNEQFF. This chain uses TRBV19 with TRBJ2-1; D gene unclear. This CDR3 spans 15 amino acids. The germline V and J ends were trimmed by 3 bases and 3 bases, with 12 bases remaining between them. Germline lookup yields CDR1 LNHDA and CDR2 SQIVND (reference sequence). Complete variable domain (other parts from reference TRBV19 and TRBJ2-1): DGGITQSPKYLFRKEGQNVTLSCEQNLNHDAMYWYRQDPGQGLRLIYYSQIVNDFQKGDIAEGYSVSREKKESFPLTVTSAQKNPTAFYLCASSMEPSLYNEQFFGPGTRLTVL.

This chain links TRBV6-4 with TRBJ2-1, with a possible D match to TRBD2 (6 bases). Germline V gives CDR1 MRHNA, CDR2 SNTAGT. The ends were cut back, 3 bases at V and 5 bases at J, with 11 bases in the middle. This CDR3 has 14 amino acids. The DNA of the CDR3 is TGTGCCAGCAGTGATTTGGCGGGGAACAATGAGCAGTTCTTC. Encoded protein: CASSDLAGNNEQFF.

Within the sample, this clone is medium-sized. Compared with germline, one end of the junction differs, possibly owing to a read error. The chain is built from TRBV27 and TRBJ2-7, with 10 bases lining up with TRBD1. Looked up from germline, CDR1 is MNHEY and CDR2 is SMNVEV (reference sequence). This CDR3 is 15 amino acids long. The CDR3 region has the DNA TGTGCCAGCAGTTTACGGCGGACAGGGGGATACGGGCAGTACTTC. Protein sequence: CASSLRRTGGYGQYF.

This clone showed up just a few times. This rearrangement joins TRBV23-1 to TRBJ1-1, with 9 positions matching TRBD1. TRBV23-1 belongs to the ORF category, with a function that is uncertain. V dropped 6 bases and J dropped 0; count of bases not matched to a gene: 11. CDR3 size: 17 residues. CDR3 loop: CASSAPGQGIMNTEAFF. The CDR3 nucleotides are TGCGCCAGCAGCGCTCCGGGACAGGGCATAATGAACACTGAAGCTTTCTTT.

V and J are TRBV6-5 and TRBJ1-3, with 7 bases aligning to TRBD1. Germline V gene data show CDR1 as MNHEY and CDR2 as SVGAGI. J gave up 2 bases and V 2 bases, and 6 bases lay outside the gene matches. This CDR3 has 16 amino acids. In nucleotides, the CDR3 is TGTGCCAGCAGTTACAAGGGGACAGAGCCTGGAAACACCATATATTTT. It codes for CASSYKGTEPGNTIYF.

This chain connects TRBV7-3 to TRBJ1-1; D not resolved. The germline V gene encodes CDR1 SGHTA and CDR2 FQGTGA. The CDR3 is 13 residues long. Trimming removed 3 bases at V and 2 bases at J, with 7 bases between. The CDR3, as DNA: TGTGCCAGCAGCTTGGGCGATAACACTGAAGCTTTCTTT. It specifies CASSLGDNTEAFF.

This clone was counted once. The chain links TRBV2 to TRBJ2-2; perhaps TRBD2 as D (5 bases). The CDR3 spans 13 residues. V gave up 4 bases and J gave up 7 bases, with 10 bases separating them. Germline V CDR1 and CDR2: SNHLY, FYNNEI. The CDR3 sequence: CASSGGMGGELFF. The DNA of the CDR3 is TGTGCCAGCAGTGGAGGGATGGGCGGGGAGCTGTTTTTT.

J is TRBJ2-7 and V is TRBV5-4, with D unclear. The CDR3 is 13 residues long. Germline V gene lookup returns CDR1 SGHNT and CDR2 YYREEE (reference sequence). V was shortened by 0 bases and J by 3 bases, with 7 bases between the two germline ends. The CDR3 reads CASSLVPGYEQYF. The CDR3, as DNA: TGTGCCAGCAGCTTGGTCCCCGGCTACGAGCAGTACTTC.

The rearrangement joins TRBV24-1 to TRBJ2-5; possibly TRBD1 for D (6 bases). Trimming left V 8 bases short and J 2 bases short, with 11 bases between. Germline CDR1 KGHDR, CDR2 SFDVKD. This CDR3 is 13 amino acids long. The CDR3: CATTQGHQETQYF. Here the CDR3 DNA reads TGTGCCACCACCCAGGGACATCAAGAGACCCAGTACTTC.

This rearrangement joins TRBV4-3 to TRBJ2-7, with a weak D call TRBD2 (6 bases). The germline V gene encodes CDR1 LGHNA and CDR2 YSLEER. The V end was cut by 1 base, the J end by 7 bases, with 17 bases between. The CDR3 sequence is 15 residues long. The CDR3 nucleotides are TGCGCCAGCAGCCAAGTAGGAGCCGGGAGATGGGAGCAGTACTTC. This gives the protein CASSQVGAGRWEQYF.

The rearrangement links TRBV29-1 to TRBJ1-1; D not certain. This CDR3 spans 13 amino acids. V lost 5 bases, J lost 0 bases, and 10 bases lay in between. Looked up from germline, CDR1 is SQVTM and CDR2 is ANQGSEA. In nucleotides, the CDR3 is TGCAGCGTTAGGAACTTTTTGAACACTGAAGCTTTCTTT. This sequence encodes CSVRNFLNTEAFF. Together with reference TRBV29-1 and TRBJ1-1, the CDR3 gives the full variable domain: SAVISQKPSRDICQRGTSLTIQCQVDSQVTMMFWYRQQPGQSLTLIATANQGSEATYESGFVIDKFPISRPNLTFSTLTVSNMSPEDSSIYLCSVRNFLNTEAFFGQGTRLTVV.

This chain connects TRBV5-1 to TRBJ2-3; D unclear. With 3 bases removed from V and 3 bases from J, the gap between germline ends came to 2 bases. The CDR3 spans 11 residues. Looked up from germline, CDR1 is SGHRS and CDR2 is YFSETQ. CDR3 residues: CASSWTDTQYF. DNA for the CDR3: TGCGCCAGCAGCTGGACAGATACGCAGTATTTT.

This clone was detected only once. The CDR3 here is CASSAPPGQLNNEQFF. The DNA of the CDR3 is TGTGCCAGCAGTGCCCCCCCGGGACAGCTAAACAATGAGCAGTTCTTC. The chain uses TRBV28 and TRBJ2-1; 7 bases line up with TRBD1. The V gene's germline CDR1 is MDHEN and CDR2 SYDVKM. The V gene end was trimmed by 5 bases and the J gene end by 5 bases; junction bases not matched to a gene: 12. This CDR3 contains 16 residues.